This TCR beta chain was sequenced in a study of CD8+ T cells in alopecia areata (dated by TCRdb to between 2017 and 2018). In terms of the full investigation: Treated patients were enrolled in an open-label pilot trial of oral tofacitinib, 5 to 10 mg twice daily, for moderate-to-severe alopecia areata. Tofacitinib was administered for 6 to 18 months, and 6 months of follow-up off drug were then conducted to assess delayed response and recurrence. In treated patients, disease severity was measured using the SALT score, which gives the percentage of scalp surface area affected. The study used high-throughput TCRbeta sequencing to examine T cell clonal expansion in alopecia areata, in both the C3H/HeJ mouse model and human patients. Human TCRbeta sequencing covered scalp tissue and sorted CD4+ and CD8+ peripheral blood T cells from patchy and totalis/universalis alopecia areata patients and healthy controls. Biopsies were taken from tofacitinib-treated patients at baseline and again at 4 and 24 weeks into treatment, and several of those patients also had a later scalp biopsy. Scalp clonality was compared across normal scalp (n=4), patchy alopecia areata scalp (n=8), and alopecia totalis/universalis scalp (n=8). The RNA source kit depended on sample type: the PAXgene miRNA kit for fixed scalp, the miRNeasy kit for PBMCs, and the RNeasy kit for mouse skin. TCRbeta CDR3 regions were amplified by immunoSEQ multiplex PCR using 35 Vbeta forward and 13 Jbeta reverse primers. Broad study findings and their caveats: During tofacitinib treatment, many expanded lesional clones remained in scalp and blood, and this persistence may partly explain relapse after treatment is stopped. Scalp clonality and the number of expanded CD8+ clones among the top 100 scalp clones were significantly decreased by tofacitinib. Lesional scalp, especially in alopecia totalis/universalis, showed higher clonality and more expanded CD8+ clones than normal scalp, suggesting antigenic drive. Shared TCR sequences between patients were less evident than in mice, which may be partly attributable to HLA diversity in the patient population. The treated cohort was small, with a single nonresponder, so links between baseline CD8+ expansion and response need larger studies. Resident alphabeta T cells in normal human skin are also sequenced, complicating scalp TCR repertoire analysis, unlike mouse skin dominated by gammadelta T cells.

From the germline V gene, CDR1 is SQVTM and CDR2 is ANQGSEA. Counted from cysteine to phenylalanine, this CDR3 has 17 amino acids. Just CDR3 DNA is preserved here, 51 bases in frame from base 1. The germline V and J ends show losses of 6 bases and 8 bases respectively, and no gene match explains 18 bases of the junction. The method behind the library was the immunoSEQ multiplex PCR assay. RNA was extracted from all samples and reverse transcribed into cDNA, which served as template for TCR sequencing. First-strand cDNA was synthesized using SuperScript III with a 2:1 mix of oligo-dT and random hexamers. A synthetic immune receptor repertoire was used to measure amplification bias, and any remaining bias was corrected computationally. As for how the authors treated the data: Raw reads were preprocessed for error removal, and CDR3 was defined according to IMGT conventions as running from the conserved cysteine to phenylalanine. To get clonality, Shannon entropy was normalized by log2 of the number of productive unique TCRs and the result was subtracted from 1. Whether each scalp clone was CD4 or CD8 was inferred by checking scalp TCRbeta sequences against the CD4 and CD8 repertoires from sorted blood. TCRdb stores this immuneACCESS table with in-frame sequences only. Part of the clones is absent; in the studies checked, under half of the shortfall reflects unresolved V genes, and no reason is known for the rest. That table furnishes V, J and clone size, whereas the DNA furnished D and trimming. This sample lists approximately 65,000 clones; about 45% were detected once. About a fifth of the sample lies in the top ten.

The sample holds a few counts of this clone. The antigen this receptor binds is unknown. Per-nucleotide qualities are absent, and no much larger clonotype sits a single base away. This sample's treatment or condition label indicates: oral pan-JAK inhibitor, 5-10 mg twice daily. From alopecia areata patients, peripheral blood was collected along with lesional scalp punch biopsies. PBMCs were separated by density centrifugation and stained for CD3, CD4 and CD8, after which CD4+ and CD8+ T cells were sorted on a FACSAria. The input for sequencing was CD8+ T cells sorted from blood, taken around week 36, from a patient treated with tofacitinib. Here the chain combines TRBV29-1 and TRBJ2-1, and 11 bases in between align with TRBD2. The receptor was derived from a human donor with alopecia areata. Here is the DNA: TGCAGCGTGACACAGGGGTCCGGACTAGCGGGCGTCCATGAGCAGTTCTTC. Its protein product is CSVTQGSGLAGVHEQFF.